This T cell receptor beta chain is from a study of blood T cell repertoires in COVID-19. Generated by immunoSEQ multiplex PCR, the TCRdb table keeps only in-frame clones and is missing some. The table has about 160,000 clones, roughly 85% seen once. There are 15 residues in the CDR3. V was trimmed by 5 bases and J by 3 bases, leaving 17 bases between them. The germline V gene has CDR1 SGHTA and CDR2 FQGTGA. The sequencing sample was made of peripheral blood. The sequence was obtained from a human donor with acute or convalescent COVID-19. The donor label of this sample is uncertain. The genes are TRBV7-3 and TRBJ2-7; no clear D gene. The CDR3 DNA sequence: TGTGCCAGCAGCCCAACCTCCTCGAGGTTCTACGAGCAGTACTTC. It specifies CASSPTSSRFYEQYF.